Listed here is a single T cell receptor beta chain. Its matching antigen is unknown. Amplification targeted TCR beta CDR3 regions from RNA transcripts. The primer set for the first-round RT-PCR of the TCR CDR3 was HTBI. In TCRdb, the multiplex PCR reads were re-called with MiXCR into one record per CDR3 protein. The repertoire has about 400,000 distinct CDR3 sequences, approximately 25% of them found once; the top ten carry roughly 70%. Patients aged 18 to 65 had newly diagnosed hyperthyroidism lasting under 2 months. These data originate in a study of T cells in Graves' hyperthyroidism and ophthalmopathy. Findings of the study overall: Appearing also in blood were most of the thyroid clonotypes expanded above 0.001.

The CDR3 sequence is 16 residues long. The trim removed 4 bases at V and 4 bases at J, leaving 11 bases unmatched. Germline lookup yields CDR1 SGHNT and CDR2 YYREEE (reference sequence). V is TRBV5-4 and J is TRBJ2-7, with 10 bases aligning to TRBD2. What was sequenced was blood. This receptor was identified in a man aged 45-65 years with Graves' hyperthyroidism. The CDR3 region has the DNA TGTGCCAGCAGCCCGGTAGCGGGAGGAAGGTCATACGAGCAGTACTTC. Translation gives CASSPVAGGRSYEQYF.